The 29 T cell receptor beta chains listed next were all sequenced from one sample in a study of T cells expressing NK-cell markers. After re-calling the 5' RACE reads, TCRdb lists one entry per CDR3 protein, DNA absent. The sample holds 3,000 or so distinct CDR3 sequences. Sequencing was performed on blood T cells: a sorted CD56 or NKG2C T cell subset, CD4+ or CD8+ T cells, or bulk PBMC T cells (not recorded which). The receptors here all came from a man aged 18-75 years in good health.

The chain's CDR3 is CASSLTGVNTEAFF. This sequence joins TRBV5-1 and TRBJ1-1; no DNA is available, so the TRBD1 call from TCRdb remains unchecked. The CDR3 loop spans 14 amino acids. Germline loops: CDR1 SGHRS, CDR2 YFSETQ.

V usage is TRBV5-3 and J usage is TRBJ2-5. TRBV5-3 is an ORF, with its function uncertain. The CDR3 loop spans 12 amino acids. The CDR3 sequence is CARSWSRETQYF.

The chain employs TRBV5-6 and TRBJ1-4; lacking DNA, the TRBD1 call made by TCRdb goes unchecked. Germline assignment: CDR1 SGHDT and CDR2 YYEEEE. This CDR3 spans 16 amino acids. The CDR3 is CASSDGIRDSNEKLFF.

V gene TRBV10-3 combines with J gene TRBJ2-5; the TRBD2 assignment by TCRdb is unverifiable without DNA. The CDR3 sequence is 14 residues long. Germline V CDR1 and CDR2: ENHRY, SYGVKD. The CDR3 here is CAISRAGVAGTQYF.

The V call is TRBV11-2, the J call TRBJ2-6; absent DNA, TCRdb's TRBD1 call cannot be checked. Looked up from germline, CDR1 is SGHAT and CDR2 is FQNNGV. CDR3 length: 18 amino acids. The CDR3 sequence is CASSSGTGVSSGANVLTF.

Considering frequency, this clonotype is medium-sized. The V call is TRBV12-3 or TRBV12-4, the J call TRBJ1-2; TCRdb picks TRBD1, but there is no DNA to check that call. CDR3 length: 11 amino acids. This chain's CDR3 is CASSPGTGYTF.

The chain has TRBV4-3 and TRBJ1-2; TCRdb's assignment of TRBD1 cannot be checked, as there is no DNA. Germline-derived CDR1 and CDR2 are LGHNA and YSLEER. The CDR3 covers 16 residues. The CDR3 here is CASSQGTALHYYGYTF.

The genes are TRBV3-1 and TRBJ2-7; checking the TCRdb D call of TRBD1 is not possible without DNA. CDR3 size: 14 residues. Germline CDR1 and CDR2: LGHDT and YNNKEL (reference sequence). CDR3 residues: CASSQPGHPYEQYF.

This sequence joins TRBV4-2 and TRBJ2-3. The CDR3 is 14 amino acids. CDR1 is LGHNA and CDR2 is YNFKEQ in the germline V gene. This CDR3 reads CASSQLGAVDTQYF.

The rearrangement uses TRBV7-9 and TRBJ2-7; the TRBD1 assignment by TCRdb is unverifiable without DNA. Germline CDR1 and CDR2: SEHNR and FQNEAQ (reference sequence). The CDR3 is made up of 13 amino acids. CDR3 sequence reads: CASSLGGKGEQYF. The variable domain in full, completed from reference TRBV7-9 and TRBJ2-7, reads DTGVSQNPRHKITKRGQNVTFRCDPISEHNRLYWYRQTLGQGPEFLTYFQNEAQLEKSRLLSDRFSAERPKGSFSTLEIQRTEQGDSAMYLCASSLGGKGEQYFGPGTRLTVT.

This sequence joins TRBV5-1 and TRBJ2-3; absent DNA, TCRdb's TRBD1 call cannot be checked. Germline V lookup: CDR1 SGHRS, CDR2 YFSETQ. This CDR3 is 16 amino acids long. The CDR3 here is CASSLETGAITDTQYF. The variable domain in full, with the rest retrieved from reference TRBV5-1 and TRBJ2-3, is KAGVTQTPRYLIKTRGQQVTLSCSPISGHRSVSWYQQTPGQGLQFLFEYFSETQRNKGNFPGRFSGRQFSNSRSEMNVSTLELGDSALYLCASSLETGAITDTQYFGPGTRLTVL.

The chain carries TRBV12-3 or TRBV12-4 and TRBJ1-5. The CDR3 has 13 residues. The chain's CDR3 is CASSLDSNQPQHF.

The chain carries TRBV12-3 or TRBV12-4 and TRBJ2-2; without DNA, the TCRdb call of TRBD2 cannot be checked. There are 16 residues in the CDR3. The CDR3 here is CASRPPGLQNTGELFF.

The chain employs TRBV5-6 and TRBJ2-7; TCRdb gives TRBD1 as the D gene, but with no DNA this cannot be confirmed. The CDR3 has 14 residues. CDR1 and CDR2 (germline): SGHDT, YYEEEE. The CDR3: CASSLRRGGSEQYF.

The rearrangement links TRBV3-1 to TRBJ1-6; TCRdb gives TRBD1 as the D gene, but with no DNA this cannot be confirmed. CDR3 length: 16 residues. Germline CDR1 and CDR2: LGHDT and YNNKEL (reference sequence). CDR3 in amino acids: CASRQGRGANNSPLHF.

The chain combines TRBV12-3 or TRBV12-4 with TRBJ2-5; the TCRdb D gene call, TRBD2, has no DNA to confirm it. The length of the CDR3 is 15 residues. The CDR3 sequence is CASTHTSGGRETQYF.

CDR3 region: CASSLIGTGGNIQYF. The chain links TRBV7-2 to TRBJ2-4; TCRdb selects TRBD1, and the lack of DNA leaves this call unchecked. This CDR3 has 15 residues. CDR1 is SGHTA, CDR2 FQGNSA, per germline.

The rearrangement uses TRBV7-8 and TRBJ2-5; TCRdb's assignment of TRBD2 cannot be checked, as there is no DNA. Germline V gene data show CDR1 as SGHVS and CDR2 as FQNEAQ. The CDR3 is 17 residues long. The CDR3 region is CASSPSLAGEVQETQYF.

The CDR3 reads CASSLRSDTQYF. The rearrangement links TRBV5-5 to TRBJ2-3. This CDR3 comprises 12 residues. CDR1 SGHKS and CDR2 YYEKEE come from the germline V gene (reference sequence).

The chain links TRBV11-2 to TRBJ2-1; the D call of TRBD2 rests on TCRdb alone, since no DNA is present to check it. This CDR3 is 15 amino acids long. Per germline, CDR1 SGHAT and CDR2 FQNNGV. The CDR3: CASHPLAGGPYEQFF.

The chain recombines TRBV28 with TRBJ2-7; lacking DNA, the TRBD1 call made by TCRdb goes unchecked. From germline, CDR1 is MDHEN and CDR2 SYDVKM. There are 12 residues in the CDR3. The CDR3 is CAIRDRDYEQYF.

The rearrangement links TRBV6-1 to TRBJ2-6; TCRdb returns TRBD1, unconfirmable since there is no DNA. The CDR3 contains 18 residues. The V gene's germline CDR1 is MNHNS and CDR2 SASEGT. The CDR3 spells CASKPGQGATSGANVLTF.

The rearrangement uses TRBV5-1 and TRBJ2-7. The CDR3 has 13 amino acids. CDR1 and CDR2 from the germline V gene are SGHRS and YFSETQ. The CDR3 loop is CASSDYGVYEQYF.

The chain combines TRBV5-5 with TRBJ2-5; absent DNA, TCRdb's TRBD1 call cannot be checked. This CDR3 comprises 14 residues. Germline loops: CDR1 SGHKS, CDR2 YYEKEE (reference sequence). The CDR3 sequence: CASSLIGGQETQYF.

J is TRBJ1-5 and V is TRBV5-5. The CDR3 runs 14 residues. The germline V gene encodes CDR1 SGHKS and CDR2 YYEKEE (reference sequence). The CDR3: CASSSRGIDQPQHF.

V is TRBV10-3 and J is TRBJ2-1; TCRdb selects TRBD1, and the lack of DNA leaves this call unchecked. Germline CDR1 ENHRY, CDR2 SYGVKD. The CDR3 totals 14 residues. CDR3 region: CAISPRSVGNEQFF.

The chain has TRBV5-1 and TRBJ2-3; TCRdb selects TRBD2, and the lack of DNA leaves this call unchecked. This CDR3 is 14 amino acids long. Germline V CDR1 and CDR2: SGHRS, YFSETQ. The CDR3 loop reads CASSLRGSTDTQYF.

The chain couples TRBV12-3 or TRBV12-4 to TRBJ2-4. The CDR3 covers 11 residues. The CDR3 protein is CASSLWDIQYF.

The J gene is TRBJ2-5, the V gene TRBV6-5; TCRdb calls TRBD1, which cannot be checked without DNA. Germline V gives CDR1 MNHEY, CDR2 SVGAGI. This CDR3 spans 15 amino acids. The CDR3: CASSYSYGGGQTQYF.